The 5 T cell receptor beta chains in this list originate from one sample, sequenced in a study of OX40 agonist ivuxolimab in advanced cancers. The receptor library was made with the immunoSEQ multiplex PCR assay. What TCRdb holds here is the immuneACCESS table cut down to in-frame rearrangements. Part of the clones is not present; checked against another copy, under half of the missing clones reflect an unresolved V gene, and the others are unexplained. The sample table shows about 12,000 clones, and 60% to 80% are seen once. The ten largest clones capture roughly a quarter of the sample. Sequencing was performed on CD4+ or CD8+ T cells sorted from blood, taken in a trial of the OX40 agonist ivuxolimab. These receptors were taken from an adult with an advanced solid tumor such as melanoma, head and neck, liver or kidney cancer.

The CDR3 DNA sequence: TGTGCCAGTAACGCACCCGACGGGTTGGATAACTATGGCTACACCTTC. This sequence encodes CASNAPDGLDNYGYTF. This chain uses TRBV19 with TRBJ1-2; no firm D call. This CDR3 contains 16 residues. The germline gives CDR1 LNHDA, CDR2 SQIVND (reference sequence). Trimming removed 7 bases at V and 1 base at J, with 19 bases between.

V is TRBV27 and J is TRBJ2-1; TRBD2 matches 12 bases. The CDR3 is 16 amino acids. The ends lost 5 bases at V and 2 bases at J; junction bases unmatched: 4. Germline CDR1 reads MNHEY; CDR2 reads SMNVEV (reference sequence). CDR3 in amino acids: CASSTWTSGTYNEQFF. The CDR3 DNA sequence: TGTGCCAGCAGTACCTGGACTAGCGGGACCTACAATGAGCAGTTCTTC.

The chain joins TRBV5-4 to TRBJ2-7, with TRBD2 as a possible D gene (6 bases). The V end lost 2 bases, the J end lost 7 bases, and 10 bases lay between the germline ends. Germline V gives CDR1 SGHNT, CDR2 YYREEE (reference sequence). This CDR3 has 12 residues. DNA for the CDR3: TGTGCCAGCAGCTTACCCCTAGCGGAGCAGTACTTC. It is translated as CASSLPLAEQYF.

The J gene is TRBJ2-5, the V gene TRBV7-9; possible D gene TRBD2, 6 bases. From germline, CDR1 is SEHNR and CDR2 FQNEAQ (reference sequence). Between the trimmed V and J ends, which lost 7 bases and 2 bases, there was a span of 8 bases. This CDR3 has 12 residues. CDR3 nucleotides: TGTGCCAGCACCGGGACTCAAGAGACCCAGTACTTC. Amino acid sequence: CASTGTQETQYF.

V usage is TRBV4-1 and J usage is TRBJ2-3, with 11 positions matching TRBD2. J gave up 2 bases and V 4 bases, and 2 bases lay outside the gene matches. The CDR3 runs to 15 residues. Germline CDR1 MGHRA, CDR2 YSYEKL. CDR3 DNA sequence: TGCGCCAGCAGCCCGACTAGCGGGGCCACAGATACGCAGTATTTT. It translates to CASSPTSGATDTQYF.